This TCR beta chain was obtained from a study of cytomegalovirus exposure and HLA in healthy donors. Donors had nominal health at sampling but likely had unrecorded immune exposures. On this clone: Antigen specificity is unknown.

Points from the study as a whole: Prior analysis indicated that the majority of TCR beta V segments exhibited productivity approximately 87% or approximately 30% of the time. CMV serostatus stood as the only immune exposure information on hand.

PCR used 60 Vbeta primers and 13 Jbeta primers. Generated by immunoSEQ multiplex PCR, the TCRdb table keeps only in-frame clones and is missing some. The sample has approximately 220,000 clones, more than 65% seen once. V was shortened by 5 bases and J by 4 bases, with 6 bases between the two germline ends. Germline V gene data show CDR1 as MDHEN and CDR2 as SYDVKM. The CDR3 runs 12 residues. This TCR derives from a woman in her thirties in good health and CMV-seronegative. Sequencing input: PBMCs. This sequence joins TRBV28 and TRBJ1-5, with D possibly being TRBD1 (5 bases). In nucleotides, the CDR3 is TGTGCCAGCAGTGCAGGGAATCAGCCCCAGCATTTT. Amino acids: CASSAGNQPQHF.